This note documents a single TCR beta chain sequence. This record belongs to a study of long-term antiretroviral therapy in people with HIV. About the study: Initial samples were collected about a decade before the 2015 immediate-ART recommendation.

The trim removed 6 bases at V and 8 bases at J, leaving 3 bases unmatched. Germline CDR1 is SNHLY and CDR2 is FYNNEI. The CDR3 consists of 12 residues. Cryopreserved PBMC numbered 1-10 million per sample before DNA extraction. Assay version v3.0 of immunoSEQ was used, and it was run at survey level. Each sample had sequencing targeting about 35,000-50,000 T-cell genomes. This table comes from immunoSEQ multiplex PCR, and its TCRdb copy is limited to in-frame clones, with some not included. Seen here are 30,000 to 40,000 clones, about 80% observed once, and the top ten hold 7.9%. Source: unsorted PBMCs, taken 0.4 years before starting antiretroviral therapy. This receptor was taken from a man aged 18 to 30 with HIV. The V call is TRBV2, the J call TRBJ2-1, with TRBD1 matching over 8 bases. Written as DNA, the CDR3 is TGTGCCAGCAGAAACAGGGGGGATGAGCAGTTCTTC. This gives the protein CASRNRGDEQFF.